These T cell receptor beta chains were read from a single sample in a study of blood T cell repertoires in COVID-19. Some clones are missing from TCRdb's copy, which holds only in-frame ones; the method was immunoSEQ multiplex PCR. The table shows about 190,000 clones, with 82% occurring only once. Material: peripheral blood. Receptors were obtained from a woman aged 55 to 70 with COVID-19, enrolled during active disease. Both conserved end residues are part of each CDR3.

13,TRBV12-3/TRBV12-4,TRBJ1-6,CASSPRQGAPLHF
14,TRBV6-6,TRBJ2-3,CASSYTSLVDTQYF
14,TRBV28,TRBJ2-7,CASTPRGLVNEQYF
15,TRBV10-2,TRBJ1-5,CASSESRAGGQPQHF
18,TRBV6-4,TRBJ2-2,CASSDSPGLAGAPGELFF
14,TRBV27,TRBJ1-2,CASSLGLGNSGYTF
17,TRBV5-1,TRBJ1-6,CASSPFAGTEDNSPLHF
11,TRBV28,TRBJ1-2,CASSFVYGYTF
15,TRBV18,TRBJ1-6,CASSPSGTDNSPLHF
13,TRBV5-6,TRBJ1-2,CASSLARVPGYTF
12,TRBV19,TRBJ1-1,CASRPRNTEAFF
15,TRBV5-5,TRBJ1-5,CASSSRQGAYQPQHF
14,TRBV7-8,TRBJ2-3,CASSLAHRTDTQYF
15,TRBV4-3,TRBJ1-2,CASSHRDRGPDGYTF
15,TRBV19,TRBJ2-1,CASSLLAGAPGEQFF
16,TRBV27,TRBJ1-2,CASSPYWAERNYGYTF
13,TRBV5-5,TRBJ2-3,CASSVEGIRTQYF
13,TRBV7-9,TRBJ2-1,CASREGGPHEQFF
15,TRBV9,TRBJ1-4,CASSVGEGLNEKLFF
14,TRBV5-6,TRBJ1-6,CASCRGSYNSPLHF
14,TRBV10-2,TRBJ2-2,CASSPATDTGELFF
16,TRBV5-8,TRBJ2-1,CASNLKSVSSYNEQFF
14,TRBV19,TRBJ1-4,CASSMSGVGEKLFF
13,TRBV3-1/TRBV3-2,TRBJ1-3,CASLSDSGNTIYF
14,TRBV10-3,TRBJ1-3,CAISATGGGNTIYF
12,TRBV25-1,TRBJ2-5,CASSEPHGAQYF
14,TRBV6-4,TRBJ1-1,CASRRDRESTEAFF